This note documents a single T cell receptor beta chain sequence. Generated by immunoSEQ multiplex PCR, the TCRdb table keeps only in-frame clones and is missing some. The data show about 96,000 clones, 85% to 90% seen once. Germline CDR1 is ENHRY and CDR2 is SYGVKD. V lost 1 base, J lost 0 bases, and 6 bases lay in between. The CDR3 is made up of 14 amino acids. The data were obtained in a study of T cell responses to AZD1222 COVID-19 vaccine. The chain is built from TRBV10-3 and TRBJ1-1, with D unclear. This TCR was sampled from an adult in good health. The sample here was peripheral blood, taken on day 0 of AZD1222 vaccination. Here the CDR3 DNA reads TGTGCCATCAGTGAGTTTGGCATGAACACTGAAGCTTTCTTT. Residues: CAISEFGMNTEAFF.